The next 19 T cell receptor beta chains were all read from a single sample in a study of blood T cell repertoires in COVID-19. Assay used: immunoSEQ multiplex PCR; TCRdb lists only in-frame clones, some missing. The data show 65,000 to 80,000 clones, with roughly 90% seen just once and roughly 9.7% held by the top ten. The sequenced sample was peripheral blood. Receptor source: a human donor in a cohort sampled during active COVID-19.

The chain is built from TRBV7-6 and TRBJ2-2, with 8 positions matching TRBD1. Germline loops: CDR1 SGHVS, CDR2 FNYEAQ. V shed 5 bases, J shed 4 bases, and the junction held 9 bases outside the gene matches. The CDR3 totals 16 residues. The CDR3 DNA sequence: TGTGCCAGCAGCACCTGGACAGGGTTGAGCACCGGGGAGCTGTTTTTT. Translation: CASSTWTGLSTGELFF.

Written as DNA, the CDR3 is TGTGCCAGCAGCCAAGGGGACAGGGCCGGTGGCTACACCTTC. Translated, it gives CASSQGDRAGGYTF. J is TRBJ1-2 and V is TRBV4-2; 9 nucleotides align to TRBD1. Germline CDR1 is LGHNA and CDR2 is YNFKEQ. V lost 1 base to trimming and J lost 7 bases; unmatched junction nucleotides: 4. The CDR3 is 14 amino acids.

V and J are TRBV7-9 and TRBJ2-5, with 8 positions matching TRBD1. The CDR3 runs to 13 residues. Losses at the gene ends were 1 base for V and 9 bases for J; bases not matched to a gene: 4. Looked up from germline, CDR1 is SEHNR and CDR2 is FQNEAQ (reference sequence). The CDR3 sequence: CASSLDRGEAQYF. CDR3 coding DNA: TGTGCCAGCAGCTTAGACAGGGGGGAGGCCCAGTACTTC.

This clone was found a few times. CDR3 in amino acids: CASSLGLAETQYF. The CDR3 bases are TGTGCCAGCAGCTTAGGGTTGGCAGAGACCCAGTACTTC. This chain connects TRBV7-2 to TRBJ2-5, with unresolved D. Trimming removed 1 base at V and 4 bases at J, with 7 bases between. This CDR3 is built from 13 residues. From germline, CDR1 is SGHTA and CDR2 FQGNSA.

CDR3 sequence reads: CASSSAASEDLYNEQFF. The CDR3 coding sequence is TGTGCCAGCAGCAGCGCAGCTAGCGAAGATCTCTACAATGAGCAGTTCTTC. The V call is TRBV21-1, the J call TRBJ2-1; TRBD2 is the table's D call, not checked against the DNA. TRBV21-1 is a pseudogene segment. The length of the CDR3 is 17 residues.

The V call is TRBV15, the J call TRBJ1-4; TRBD1 is a possible D gene (6 bases). The CDR3 sequence is 14 residues long. Germline V CDR1 and CDR2: LNHNV, YYDKDF (reference sequence). Deletions cut 0 bases from V and 7 bases from J, with 9 bases between. This CDR3 is CATSRDRQVEKLFF. CDR3 nucleotides: TGTGCCACCAGCAGAGACCGACAGGTTGAAAAACTGTTTTTT. Using reference TRBV15 and TRBJ1-4 for the parts outside the CDR3, the full variable domain is DAMVIQNPRYQVTQFGKPVTLSCSQTLNHNVMYWYQQKSSQAPKLLFHYYDKDFNNEADTPDNFQSRRPNTSFCFLDIRSPGLGDTAMYLCATSRDRQVEKLFFGSGTQLSVL.

The rearrangement uses TRBV18 and TRBJ2-5; D is unclear. Per germline, CDR1 KGHSH and CDR2 LQKENI. V lost 0 bases and J 5 bases, leaving 4 bases between the germline ends. The CDR3 covers 12 residues. CDR3 in DNA: TGTGCCAGCTCACCACCAGCCGAGACCCAGTACTTC. Translated, it gives CASSPPAETQYF.

Only a few counts were recorded for this clone. This chain connects TRBV30 to TRBJ2-3; tentatively, D is TRBD2 (6 bases). The CDR3 contains 14 residues. Germline lookup yields CDR1 GTSNPN and CDR2 SVGIG (reference sequence). The V end lost 0 bases, the J end lost 0 bases, and 7 bases lay between the germline ends. DNA for the CDR3: TGTGCCTGGAGTGTAGGGACTAGCACAGATACGCAGTATTTT. The encoded protein is CAWSVGTSTDTQYF. The complete variable domain, with remaining parts taken from reference TRBV30 and TRBJ2-3, reads SQTIHQWPATLVQPVGSPLSLECTVEGTSNPNLYWYRQAAGRGLQLLFYSVGIGQISSEVPQNLSASRPQDRQFILSSKKLLLSDSGFYLCAWSVGTSTDTQYFGPGTRLTVL.

This chain's CDR3 is CASSQDRGFLYGYTF. CDR3 nucleotides: TGTGCCAGCAGTCAAGACAGGGGGTTTCTCTATGGCTACACCTTC. V usage is TRBV6-6 and J usage is TRBJ1-2, with 9 positions matching TRBD1. Germline V CDR1 and CDR2: MNHNY, SVGAGI (reference sequence). J gave up 4 bases and V 5 bases, and 8 bases lay outside the gene matches. This CDR3 spans 15 amino acids.

The chain employs TRBV9 and TRBJ2-3, with TRBD2 matching over 7 bases. CDR1 and CDR2 from the germline V gene are SGDLS and YYNGEE. V shed 2 bases, J shed 4 bases, and the junction held 13 bases outside the gene matches. CDR3 length: 17 residues. CDR3 sequence (DNA): TGTGCCAGCAGCGTGGGGTTGGCTAGCGGTGGCCCAGATACGCAGTATTTT. Translating gives CASSVGLASGGPDTQYF.

The chain employs TRBV4-3 and TRBJ1-5, with D possibly TRBD1 on 5 matching bases. The CDR3 runs to 18 residues. Germline loops: CDR1 LGHNA, CDR2 YSLEER. With 1 base removed from V and 1 base from J, the gap between germline ends came to 17 bases. The CDR3 is CASSQVWRRGGSNQPQHF. DNA for the CDR3: TGCGCCAGCAGCCAAGTCTGGAGGAGGGGAGGAAGCAATCAGCCCCAGCATTTT.

The rearrangement uses TRBV9 and TRBJ1-2; 8 bases fit TRBD1. The CDR3 covers 14 residues. The J segment lost 8 bases and the V segment lost 0 bases, leaving 6 bases of the junction unmatched. Germline V lookup: CDR1 SGDLS, CDR2 YYNGEE. CDR3 amino acids: CASSVAGQGGGYTF. The CDR3 DNA reads as TGTGCCAGCAGCGTAGCTGGACAGGGCGGAGGCTACACCTTC.

The V and J genes are TRBV5-4 and TRBJ2-5; 7 bases match TRBD2. Germline V gives CDR1 SGHNT, CDR2 YYREEE (reference sequence). The CDR3 is 16 residues long. Trimming at V came to 0 bases and at J to 2 bases, leaving 7 bases not matched to a gene. The CDR3 region has the DNA TGTGCCAGCAGCTTGGGGTTTAGTAGCGGGCAAGAGACCCAGTACTTC. It is translated as CASSLGFSSGQETQYF.

CDR3 coding DNA: TGTGCCAGCAGCTTGGGGACAGGCGGTGAGCAGTTCTTC. As protein: CASSLGTGGEQFF. This rearrangement joins TRBV5-6 to TRBJ2-1; 7 nucleotides agree with TRBD1. This CDR3 has 13 residues. Germline loops: CDR1 SGHDT, CDR2 YYEEEE. The J segment lost 9 bases and the V segment lost 0 bases, leaving 3 bases of the junction unmatched.

The chain carries TRBV5-1 and TRBJ1-3; D call uncertain. Trimming removed 0 bases from V and 2 bases from J, with 6 bases in between. The CDR3 is made up of 14 amino acids. Per germline, CDR1 SGHRS and CDR2 YFSETQ. As DNA, the CDR3 is TGCGCCAGCAGCTTGGGAACAACTGGAAACACCATATATTTT. Encoded protein: CASSLGTTGNTIYF. The whole variable domain, filled in from reference TRBV5-1 and TRBJ1-3, reads KAGVTQTPRYLIKTRGQQVTLSCSPISGHRSVSWYQQTPGQGLQFLFEYFSETQRNKGNFPGRFSGRQFSNSRSEMNVSTLELGDSALYLCASSLGTTGNTIYFGEGSWLTVV.

The J gene is TRBJ2-5, the V gene TRBV5-1, with a weak D call TRBD2 (6 bases). Germline V lookup: CDR1 SGHRS, CDR2 YFSETQ. The CDR3 length is 15 residues. V lost 3 bases and J 1 base, leaving 13 bases between the germline ends. CDR3 sequence (DNA): TGCGCCAGCAGCTCGGGAGCGACATCCCAAGAGACCCAGTACTTC. Translation: CASSSGATSQETQYF. Full variable domain (remainder filled in from reference TRBV5-1 and TRBJ2-5): KAGVTQTPRYLIKTRGQQVTLSCSPISGHRSVSWYQQTPGQGLQFLFEYFSETQRNKGNFPGRFSGRQFSNSRSEMNVSTLELGDSALYLCASSSGATSQETQYFGPGTRLLVL.

The gene calls are TRBV5-7 and TRBJ1-5; no definite D call. TRBV5-7 is assigned to the ORF class and has an uncertain function. V dropped 4 bases and J dropped 4 bases, with 18 bases sitting between them. The CDR3 runs 16 residues. The CDR3 region is CASSKSGLLINQPQHF. The CDR3 DNA is TGTGCCAGCAGCAAATCGGGTCTCCTCATAAATCAGCCCCAGCATTTT.

V and J are TRBV30 and TRBJ2-7, with D unclear. CDR1 and CDR2 from the germline V gene are GTSNPN and SVGIG (reference sequence). The length of the CDR3 is 11 residues. V was shortened by 2 bases and J by 6 bases, with 8 bases between the two germline ends. In DNA form, the CDR3 reads TGTGCCTGGAGTAGGAGAAGCGAGCAGTACTTC. It encodes CAWSRRSEQYF. Together with reference TRBV30 and TRBJ2-7, the CDR3 gives the full variable domain: SQTIHQWPATLVQPVGSPLSLECTVEGTSNPNLYWYRQAAGRGLQLLFYSVGIGQISSEVPQNLSASRPQDRQFILSSKKLLLSDSGFYLCAWSRRSEQYFGPGTRLTVT.

The chain has TRBV23-1 and TRBJ1-5; no clear D. TRBV23-1 is designated an ORF whose function remains uncertain. The CDR3 has 14 amino acids. The V gene lost 11 bases and the J gene lost 1 base, with 15 bases spanning the gap. CDR3 sequence: CAAPRPRSNQPQHF. DNA of the CDR3: TGCGCCGCCCCCCGGCCGAGGAGCAATCAGCCCCAGCATTTT.